This T cell receptor beta chain was sequenced for a study of T cells in Graves' hyperthyroidism and ophthalmopathy. Template material for amplifying TCR beta CDR3 regions consisted of RNA transcripts. Initially, a first-round RT-PCR of the TCR CDR3 employed the HTBI primer set. TCRdb itself ran the multiplex PCR reads through MiXCR, one entry per CDR3 protein. The data hold 700,000 or so distinct CDR3 sequences, with about a sixth observed a single time. Germline V gene lookup returns CDR1 SEHNR and CDR2 FQNEAQ (reference sequence). After removal of 1 base from V and 5 bases from J, the junction contained 2 bases not matched to a gene. CDR3 length: 14 amino acids.

V is TRBV7-9 and J is TRBJ1-2; 9 nucleotides line up with TRBD1. The sequence was collected from a man between 18 and 35 years old with Graves' hyperthyroidism. The sample taken for sequencing was blood. CDR3 coding DNA: TGTGCCAGCAGCTTAGGGACAGGGGAGTATGGCTACACCTTC. Translating it yields CASSLGTGEYGYTF. Looking up the rest from reference TRBV7-9 and TRBJ1-2 gives the full variable domain: DTGVSQNPRHKITKRGQNVTFRCDPISEHNRLYWYRQTLGQGPEFLTYFQNEAQLEKSRLLSDRFSAERPKGSFSTLEIQRTEQGDSAMYLCASSLGTGEYGYTFGSGTRLTVV.